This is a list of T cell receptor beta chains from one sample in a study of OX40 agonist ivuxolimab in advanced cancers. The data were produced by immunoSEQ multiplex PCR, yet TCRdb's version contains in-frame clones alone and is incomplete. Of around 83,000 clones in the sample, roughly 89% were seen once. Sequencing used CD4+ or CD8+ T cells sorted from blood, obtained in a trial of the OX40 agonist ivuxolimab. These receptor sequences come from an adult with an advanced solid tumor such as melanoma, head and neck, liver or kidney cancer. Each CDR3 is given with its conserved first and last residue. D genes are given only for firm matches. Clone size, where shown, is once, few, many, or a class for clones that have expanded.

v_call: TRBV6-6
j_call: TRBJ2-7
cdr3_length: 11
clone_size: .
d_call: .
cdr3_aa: CASSEGYEQYF
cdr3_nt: TGTGCCAGTAGTGAGGGCTACGAGCAGTACTTC

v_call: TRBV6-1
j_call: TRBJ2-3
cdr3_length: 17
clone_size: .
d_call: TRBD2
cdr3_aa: CASSVSGTSGTSDTQYF
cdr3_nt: TGTGCCAGCAGTGTTTCCGGGACTAGCGGGACTTCAGATACGCAGTATTTT

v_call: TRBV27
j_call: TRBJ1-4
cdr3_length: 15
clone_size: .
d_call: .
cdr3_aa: CASRHTRATNEKLFF
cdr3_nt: TGTGCCAGCAGACACACCAGGGCAACTAATGAAAAACTGTTTTTT

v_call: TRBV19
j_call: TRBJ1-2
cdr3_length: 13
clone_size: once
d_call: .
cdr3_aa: CASRAARVSGYTF
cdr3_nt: TGTGCCAGTAGGGCGGCGAGGGTGTCTGGCTACACCTTC

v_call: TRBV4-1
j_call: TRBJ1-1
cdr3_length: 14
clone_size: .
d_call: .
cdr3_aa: CASSQTGPRTEAFF
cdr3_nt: TGCGCCAGCAGCCAAACGGGGCCGAGGACTGAAGCTTTCTTT

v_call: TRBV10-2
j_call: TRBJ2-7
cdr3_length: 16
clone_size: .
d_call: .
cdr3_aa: CASSDYAGLELYEQYF
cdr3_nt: TGCGCCAGCAGTGATTACGCCGGATTAGAACTCTACGAGCAGTACTTC

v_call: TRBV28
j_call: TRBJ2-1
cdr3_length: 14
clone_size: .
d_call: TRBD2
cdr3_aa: CASSGKGGYNEQFF
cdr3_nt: TGTGCCAGCAGTGGGAAGGGAGGGTACAATGAGCAGTTCTTC

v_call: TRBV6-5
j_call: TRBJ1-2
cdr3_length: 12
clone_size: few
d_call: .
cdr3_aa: CASKETDYGYTF
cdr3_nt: TGTGCCAGCAAGGAGACAGACTATGGCTACACCTTC

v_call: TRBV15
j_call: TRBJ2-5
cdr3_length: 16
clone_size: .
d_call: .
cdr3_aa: CATSIYSMTAGETQYF
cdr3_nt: TGTGCCACCAGCATCTACAGTATGACCGCGGGGGAGACCCAGTACTTC

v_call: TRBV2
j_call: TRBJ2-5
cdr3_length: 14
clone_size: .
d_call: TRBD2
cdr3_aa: CASRATSGIETQYF
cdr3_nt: TGTGCCAGCAGGGCGACTAGCGGGATCGAGACCCAGTACTTC

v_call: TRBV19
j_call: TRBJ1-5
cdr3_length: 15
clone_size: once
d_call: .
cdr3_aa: CASTRGPTNLQPQHF
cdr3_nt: TGTGCCAGTACCCGGGGCCCGACTAATCTTCAGCCCCAGCATTTT

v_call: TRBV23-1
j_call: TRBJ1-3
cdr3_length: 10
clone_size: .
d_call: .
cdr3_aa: CATAGNTIYF
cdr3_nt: TGCGCCACCGCGGGAAACACCATATATTTT

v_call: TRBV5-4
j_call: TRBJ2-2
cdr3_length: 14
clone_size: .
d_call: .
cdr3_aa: CASSVGGRTGELFF
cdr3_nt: TGTGCCAGCAGCGTAGGGGGTAGGACCGGGGAGCTGTTTTTT

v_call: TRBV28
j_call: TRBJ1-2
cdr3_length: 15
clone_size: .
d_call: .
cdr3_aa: CASSPHHLQGAHYTF
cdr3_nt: TGTGCCAGCAGTCCCCATCACCTTCAGGGCGCCCACTACACCTTC

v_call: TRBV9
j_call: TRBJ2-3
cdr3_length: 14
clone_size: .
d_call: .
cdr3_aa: CASSVLTGTDTQYF
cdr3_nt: TGTGCCAGCAGCGTACTGACAGGCACAGATACGCAGTATTTT

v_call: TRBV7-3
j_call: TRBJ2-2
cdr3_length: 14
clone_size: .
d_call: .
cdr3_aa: CASSSSGNTGELFF
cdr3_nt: TGTGCCAGCAGCAGTAGTGGGAACACCGGGGAGCTGTTTTTT

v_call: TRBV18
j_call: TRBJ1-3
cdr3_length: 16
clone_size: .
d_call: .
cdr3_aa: CASSPTSGGSGNTIYF
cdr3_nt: TGTGCCAGCTCACCTACGTCGGGGGGCTCTGGAAACACCATATATTTT

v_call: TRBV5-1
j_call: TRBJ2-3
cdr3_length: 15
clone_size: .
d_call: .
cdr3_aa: CASSLGSGSGDTQYF
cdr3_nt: TGCGCCAGCAGCTTGGGGAGTGGATCTGGGGATACGCAGTATTTT

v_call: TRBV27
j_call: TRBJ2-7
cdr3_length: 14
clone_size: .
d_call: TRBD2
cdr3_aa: CASRAGVTSYEQYF
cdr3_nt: TGTGCCAGCAGGGCGGGGGTCACGTCCTACGAGCAGTACTTC

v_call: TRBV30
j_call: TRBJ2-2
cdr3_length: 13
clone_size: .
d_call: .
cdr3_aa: CAWIRRNTGELFF
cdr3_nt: TGTGCCTGGATCCGGAGGAACACCGGGGAGCTGTTTTTT

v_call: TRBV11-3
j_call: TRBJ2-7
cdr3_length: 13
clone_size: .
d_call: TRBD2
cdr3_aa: CASVSGRWGEQYF
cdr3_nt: TGTGCCAGCGTAAGCGGGAGATGGGGTGAGCAGTACTTC

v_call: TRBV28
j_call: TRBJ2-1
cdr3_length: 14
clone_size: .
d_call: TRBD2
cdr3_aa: CASWLSGHDNEQFF
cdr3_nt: TGTGCCAGCTGGCTTAGCGGGCACGACAATGAGCAGTTCTTC

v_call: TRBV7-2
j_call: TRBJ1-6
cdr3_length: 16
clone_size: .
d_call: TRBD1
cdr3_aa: CASSLVNRGVGSPLHF
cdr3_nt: TGTGCCAGCAGCTTAGTCAACAGGGGGGTTGGTTCACCCCTCCACTTT

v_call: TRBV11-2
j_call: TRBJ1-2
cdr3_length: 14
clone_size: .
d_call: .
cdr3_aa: CASSLGTARSGYTF
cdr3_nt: TGTGCCAGCAGCTTAGGGACGGCTCGCTCTGGCTACACCTTC

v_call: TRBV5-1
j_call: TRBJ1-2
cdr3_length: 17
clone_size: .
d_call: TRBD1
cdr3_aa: CASSKNTGDGAIYGYTF
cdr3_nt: TGCGCCAGCAGCAAAAACACAGGGGATGGGGCCATCTATGGCTACACCTTC

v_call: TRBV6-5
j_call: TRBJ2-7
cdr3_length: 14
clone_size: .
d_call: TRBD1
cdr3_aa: CASSSPGTGGKQYF
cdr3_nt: TGTGCCAGCAGCTCCCCCGGGACAGGCGGTAAGCAGTACTTC

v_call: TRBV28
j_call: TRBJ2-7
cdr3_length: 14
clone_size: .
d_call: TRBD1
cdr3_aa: CASSIPGQGYEQYF
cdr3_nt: TGTGCCAGCAGTATCCCGGGACAGGGTTACGAGCAGTACTTC

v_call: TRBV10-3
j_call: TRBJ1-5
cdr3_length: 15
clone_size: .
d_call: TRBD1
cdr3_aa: CAISTGEEGNQPQHF
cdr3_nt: TGTGCCATCAGTACAGGGGAAGAGGGCAATCAGCCCCAGCATTTT

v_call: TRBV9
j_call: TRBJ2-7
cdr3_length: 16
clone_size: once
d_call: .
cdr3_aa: CASSVAFSADSYEQYF
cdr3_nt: TGTGCCAGCAGCGTAGCTTTCTCCGCGGATTCCTACGAGCAGTACTTC